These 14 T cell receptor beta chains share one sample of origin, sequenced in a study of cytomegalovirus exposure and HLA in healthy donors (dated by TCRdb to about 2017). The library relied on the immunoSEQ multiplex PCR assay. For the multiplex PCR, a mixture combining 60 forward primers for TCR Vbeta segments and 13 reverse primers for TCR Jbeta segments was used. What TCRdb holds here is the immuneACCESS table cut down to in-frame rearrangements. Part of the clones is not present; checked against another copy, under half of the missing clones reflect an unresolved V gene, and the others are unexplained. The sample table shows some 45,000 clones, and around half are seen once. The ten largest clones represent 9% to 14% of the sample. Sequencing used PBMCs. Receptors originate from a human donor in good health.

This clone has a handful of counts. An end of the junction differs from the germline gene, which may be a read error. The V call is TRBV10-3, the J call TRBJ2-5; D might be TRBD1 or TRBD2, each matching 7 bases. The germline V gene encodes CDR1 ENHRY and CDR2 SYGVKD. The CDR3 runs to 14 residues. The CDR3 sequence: CAVRQGGDGETQYF. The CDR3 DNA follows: TGTGCCGTCAGACAGGGAGGGGATGGAGAGACCCAGTACTTC.

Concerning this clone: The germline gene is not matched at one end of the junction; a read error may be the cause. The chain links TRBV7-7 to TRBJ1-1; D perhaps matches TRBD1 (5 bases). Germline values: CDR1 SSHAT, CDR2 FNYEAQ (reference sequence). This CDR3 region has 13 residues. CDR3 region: CASSLTENTEAFF. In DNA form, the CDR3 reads TGTGCTAGCAGTTTGACAGAGAACACTGAAGCTTTCTTT.

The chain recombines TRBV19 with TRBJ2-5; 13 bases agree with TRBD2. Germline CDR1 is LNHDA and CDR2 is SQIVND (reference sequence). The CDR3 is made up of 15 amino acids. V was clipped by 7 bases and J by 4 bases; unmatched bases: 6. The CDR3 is CASKGLAGVGETQYF. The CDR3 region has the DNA TGTGCCAGTAAAGGACTAGCGGGAGTCGGAGAGACCCAGTACTTC. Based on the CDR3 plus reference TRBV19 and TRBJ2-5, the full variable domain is DGGITQSPKYLFRKEGQNVTLSCEQNLNHDAMYWYRQDPGQGLRLIYYSQIVNDFQKGDIAEGYSVSREKKESFPLTVTSAQKNPTAFYLCASKGLAGVGETQYFGPGTRLLVL.

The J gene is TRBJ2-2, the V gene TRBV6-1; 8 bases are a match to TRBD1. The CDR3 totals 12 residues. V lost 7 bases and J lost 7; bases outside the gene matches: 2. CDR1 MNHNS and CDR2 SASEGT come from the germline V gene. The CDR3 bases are TGTGCCAGCAACAGGGGGGACGGGGAGCTGTTTTTT. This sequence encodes CASNRGDGELFF.

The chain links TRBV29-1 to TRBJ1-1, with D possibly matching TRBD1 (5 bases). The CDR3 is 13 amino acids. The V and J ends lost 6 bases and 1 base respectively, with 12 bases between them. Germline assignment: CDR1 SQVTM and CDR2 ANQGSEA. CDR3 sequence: CSVTGASNTEAFF. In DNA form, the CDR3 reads TGCAGCGTAACTGGGGCCTCGAACACTGAAGCTTTCTTT.

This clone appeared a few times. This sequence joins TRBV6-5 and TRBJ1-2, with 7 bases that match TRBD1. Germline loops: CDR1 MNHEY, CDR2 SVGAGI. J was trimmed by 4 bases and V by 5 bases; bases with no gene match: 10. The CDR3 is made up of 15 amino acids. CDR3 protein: CASSRPGGPGYGYTF. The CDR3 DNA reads TGTGCCAGCAGTCGCCCAGGGGGGCCAGGCTATGGCTACACCTTC.

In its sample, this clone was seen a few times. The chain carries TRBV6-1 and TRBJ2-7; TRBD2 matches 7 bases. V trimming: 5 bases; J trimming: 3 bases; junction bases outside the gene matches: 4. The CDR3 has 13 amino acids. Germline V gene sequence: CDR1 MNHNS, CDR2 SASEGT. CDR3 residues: CASSWDYNYEQYF. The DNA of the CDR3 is TGTGCCAGCAGTTGGGACTATAACTACGAGCAGTACTTC.

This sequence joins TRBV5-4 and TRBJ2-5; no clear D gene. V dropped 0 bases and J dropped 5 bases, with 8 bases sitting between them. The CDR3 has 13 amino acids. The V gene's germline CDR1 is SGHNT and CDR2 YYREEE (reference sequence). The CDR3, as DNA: TGTGCCAGCAGCTTGGGGCTAGTGGAGACCCAGTACTTC. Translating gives CASSLGLVETQYF.

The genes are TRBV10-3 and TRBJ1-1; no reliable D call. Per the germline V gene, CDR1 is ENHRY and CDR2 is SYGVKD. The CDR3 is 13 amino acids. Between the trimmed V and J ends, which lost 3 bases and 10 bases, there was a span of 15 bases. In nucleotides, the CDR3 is TGTGCCATCAGTGAAGGTCGGACCGGAGGAGCTTTCTTT. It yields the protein CAISEGRTGGAFF.

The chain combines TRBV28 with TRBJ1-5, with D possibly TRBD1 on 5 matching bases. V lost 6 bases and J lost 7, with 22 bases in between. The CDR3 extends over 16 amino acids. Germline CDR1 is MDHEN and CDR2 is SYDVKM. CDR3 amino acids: CASRRLGGLEGQPQHF. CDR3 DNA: TGTGCCAGCAGACGCCTCGGGGGTCTGGAGGGGCAGCCCCAGCATTTT.

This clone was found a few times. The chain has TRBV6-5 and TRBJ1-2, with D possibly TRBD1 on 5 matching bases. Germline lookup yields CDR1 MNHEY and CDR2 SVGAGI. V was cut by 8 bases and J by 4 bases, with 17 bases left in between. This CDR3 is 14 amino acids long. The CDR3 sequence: CASQQAGRGYGYTF. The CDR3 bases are TGTGCCAGCCAACAGGCGGGACGGGGCTATGGCTACACCTTC.

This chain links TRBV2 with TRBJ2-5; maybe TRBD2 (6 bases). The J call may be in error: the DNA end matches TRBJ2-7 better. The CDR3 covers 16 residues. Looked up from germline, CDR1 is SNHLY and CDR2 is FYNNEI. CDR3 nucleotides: TGTGCCAGCACCAGCTTCGGGACTTCTAGCTCCTACGAGCAGTACTTC. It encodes CASTSFGTSSSYEQYF.

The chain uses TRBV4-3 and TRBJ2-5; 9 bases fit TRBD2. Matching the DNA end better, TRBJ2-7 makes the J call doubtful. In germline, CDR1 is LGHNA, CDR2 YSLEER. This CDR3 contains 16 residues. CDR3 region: CASSRYVAGVEDEQYF. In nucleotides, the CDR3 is TGCGCCAGCAGCCGTTATGTAGCGGGAGTAGAGGACGAGCAGTACTTC.

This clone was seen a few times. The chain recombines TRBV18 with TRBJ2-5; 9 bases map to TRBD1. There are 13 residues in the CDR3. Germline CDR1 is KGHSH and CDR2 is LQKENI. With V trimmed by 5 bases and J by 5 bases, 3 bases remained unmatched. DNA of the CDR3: TGTGCCAGCTCAGCGACAGGGGGGGAGACCCAGTACTTC. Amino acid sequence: CASSATGGETQYF.